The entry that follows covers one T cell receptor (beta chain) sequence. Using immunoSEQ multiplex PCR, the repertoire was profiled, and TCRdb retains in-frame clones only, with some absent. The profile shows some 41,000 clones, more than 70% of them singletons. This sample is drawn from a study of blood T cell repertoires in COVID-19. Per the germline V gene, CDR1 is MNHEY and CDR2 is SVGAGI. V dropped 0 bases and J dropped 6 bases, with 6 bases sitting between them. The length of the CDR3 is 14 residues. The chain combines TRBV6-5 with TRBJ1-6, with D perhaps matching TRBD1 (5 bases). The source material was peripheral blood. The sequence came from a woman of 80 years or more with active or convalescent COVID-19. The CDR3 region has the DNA TGTGCCAGCAGTTACTCTAGGGGTAATTCACCCCTCCACTTT. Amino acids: CASSYSRGNSPLHF.